Sequencing of this T cell receptor (beta chain) was carried out in a study of blood T cells in healthy people across ages. Study-level points and caveats: With age, beta diversity per million T cells declined roughly linearly, significantly by 30 to 40.

The CDR3 has 14 residues. On this clonotype itself: Its antigen is currently unknown.

It was with a sample-barcoded 5' primer and a J-beta primer mix that a second PCR of roughly 7 to 12 cycles was run. Each cDNA molecule received a tag from a template-switch adaptor that had 12 random nucleotides. TCRdb reprocessed the 5' RACE reads via MiXCR and lists one record per CDR3 protein. The sample shows around 800,000 distinct CDR3 sequences, more than 40% of them seen only once. Sequencing was done on a sample of blood. V and J are TRBV12-3 or TRBV12-4 and TRBJ2-4; 10 bases are a match to TRBD1. TRBJ2-7 explains the end of the DNA better; the J call may be wrong. The receptor was isolated from a man aged 55 to 70 in good health. The DNA for the CDR3 is TGTGCCAGCAGCCCGGGACAGGGGTTCCACGAGCAGTACTTC. It is translated as CASSPGQGFHEQYF.